Described below is a single TCR beta chain sequence and its context. It has no known antigen specificity. Qualities for individual bases were not recorded, and no much larger clone is one base off. The germline V gene (reference sequence) gives CDR1 as SEHNR and CDR2 as FQNEAQ. From the cysteine up to the phenylalanine, the CDR3 has a length of 15 residues. Solely the CDR3 DNA is kept, with 45 bases framed from the first base. Relative to germline, V is missing 8 bases and J is missing 5 bases, with 9 bases of the junction outside any gene match. Libraries came from the immunoSEQ multiplex PCR assay. RNA was extracted from all samples and reverse transcribed into cDNA, which served as template for TCR sequencing. First-strand cDNA was synthesized with SuperScript III using a 2:1 mix of oligo-dT and random hexamers. A synthetic immune receptor repertoire was used to measure amplification bias, and any remaining bias was corrected computationally. The original pipeline was this. After raw reads were preprocessed to remove errors, the CDR3 was defined following IMGT conventions as running from the conserved cysteine to phenylalanine. Clonality was calculated as 1 minus Shannon entropy normalized by log2 of the number of productive unique TCRs. Whether scalp clones were CD4 or CD8 was inferred by matching scalp TCRbeta sequences against CD4 and CD8 repertoires sorted from blood. Here the immuneACCESS table is served through TCRdb, limited to in-frame sequences with V and J called. Missing clones are a known gap in these copies; in checked studies unresolved V genes cover under half, and the rest lacks a known reason. That table is the source of V, J and clone size, and D and trimming were worked out from the DNA. Within this sample are approximately 160,000 clones, with around 60% of them counted one time only. The ten top clones hold approximately 15% of the sample.

According to the study, the label for this sample's time point signals: less than 30 weeks on oral tofacitinib. The treatment or condition label here, explained by the study, means: oral pan-JAK inhibitor, 5-10 mg twice daily. Lesional scalp punch biopsies and peripheral blood were obtained from alopecia areata patients. PBMCs were isolated by density centrifugation and stained for CD3, CD4 and CD8, after which CD4+ and CD8+ T cells were sorted on a FACSAria. This specimen belongs to a study of CD8+ T cells in alopecia areata (dated by TCRdb to about 2018). The study in broad terms: Treated patients were enrolled in an open-label pilot trial of oral tofacitinib at 5 to 10 mg twice daily for moderate-to-severe alopecia areata. Patients received tofacitinib for 6 to 18 months and were then followed off drug for 6 months to check for delayed response and recurrence. The SALT score, which quantifies the percentage of affected scalp surface area, was used to measure disease severity in treated patients. High-throughput TCRbeta sequencing was used to examine T cell clonal expansion in alopecia areata in both the C3H/HeJ mouse model and human patients. In humans, TCRbeta sequencing was performed on scalp tissue and on sorted CD4+ and CD8+ peripheral blood T cells from healthy controls and from patients with patchy or totalis/universalis alopecia areata. Patients on tofacitinib were biopsied at baseline and after 4 and 24 weeks of treatment, and several of the patients also had a later scalp biopsy. Scalp clonality was compared among normal scalp (n=4), patchy alopecia areata scalp (n=8), and alopecia totalis/universalis scalp (n=8). RNA was extracted with the PAXgene miRNA kit for fixed scalp, the miRNeasy kit for PBMCs, and the RNeasy kit for mouse skin. Amplification of TCRbeta CDR3 regions was done by immunoSEQ multiplex PCR using 35 Vbeta forward primers and 13 Jbeta reverse primers.

General study outcomes and caveats: Unlike mouse skin, where gammadelta T cells dominate, normal human skin contains resident alphabeta T cells that get sequenced too, which complicates analysis of the scalp TCR repertoire. Tofacitinib significantly decreased scalp clonality and the number of expanded CD8+ clones among the top 100 scalp clones. Compared with normal scalp, lesional scalp had higher clonality and more expanded CD8+ clones, particularly in alopecia totalis/universalis, a pattern that suggests antigenic drive. During tofacitinib treatment, many expanded lesional clones remained in scalp and blood, and this persistence may partly explain relapse after treatment is stopped. Shared TCR sequences between patients were less evident than in mice, which may be partly attributable to HLA diversity in the patient population. Because the treated cohort was small and included a single nonresponder, larger studies are needed to assess links between baseline CD8+ expansion and response.

The sequencing here drew on CD4+ T cells sorted from blood, taken at week 24, from a patient treated with tofacitinib. In this chain, TRBV7-9 is recombined with TRBJ1-6; the junction holds 7 bases that match TRBD1. The clonotype was recovered from a human donor with alopecia areata. The CDR3 region reads CASARSGTDNSPLHF. The DNA sequence is given as TGTGCCAGCGCCAGGTCTGGGACAGATAATTCACCCCTCCACTTT.